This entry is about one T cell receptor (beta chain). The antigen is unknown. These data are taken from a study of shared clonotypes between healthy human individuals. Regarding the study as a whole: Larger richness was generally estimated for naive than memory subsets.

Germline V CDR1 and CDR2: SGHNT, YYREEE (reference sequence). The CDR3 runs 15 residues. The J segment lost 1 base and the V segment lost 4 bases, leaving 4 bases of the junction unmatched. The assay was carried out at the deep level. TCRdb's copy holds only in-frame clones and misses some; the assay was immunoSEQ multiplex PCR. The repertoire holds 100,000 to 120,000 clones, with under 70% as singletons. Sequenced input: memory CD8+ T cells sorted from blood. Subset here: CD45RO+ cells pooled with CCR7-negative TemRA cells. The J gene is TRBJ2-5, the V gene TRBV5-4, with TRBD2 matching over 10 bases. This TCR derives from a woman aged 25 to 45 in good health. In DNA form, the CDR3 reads TGTGCCAGCAGCAGAGGACTAGCGGCCCAAGAGACCCAGTACTTC. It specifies CASSRGLAAQETQYF. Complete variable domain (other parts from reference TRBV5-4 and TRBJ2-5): ETGVTQSPTHLIKTRGQQVTLRCSSQSGHNTVSWYQQALGQGPQFIFQYYREEENGRGNFPPRFSGLQFPNYSSELNVNALELDDSALYLCASSRGLAAQETQYFGPGTRLLVL.